The TCR beta chain under discussion was sequenced for a study of CD8+ T cells in alopecia areata (dated by TCRdb to the late 2010s). Looking at the study overall: Treated patients were enrolled in an open-label pilot trial of oral tofacitinib at 5 to 10 mg twice daily for moderate-to-severe alopecia areata. Patients received tofacitinib for 6 to 18 months and were then followed off drug for 6 months to check for delayed response and recurrence. For the treated patients, the SALT score, which quantifies what percentage of scalp surface area is affected, served as the measure of disease severity. The study used high-throughput TCRbeta sequencing to examine T cell clonal expansion in alopecia areata, in both the C3H/HeJ mouse model and human patients. On the human side, TCRbeta sequencing was run on scalp tissue and on sorted CD4+ and CD8+ peripheral blood T cells from healthy controls and from alopecia areata patients with either patchy or totalis/universalis disease. Biopsies were taken from tofacitinib-treated patients at baseline and at 4 and 24 weeks of treatment, and a later scalp biopsy was taken in several of the tofacitinib-treated patients. Clonality in the scalp was compared among normal scalp (n=4), patchy alopecia areata scalp (n=8), and alopecia totalis/universalis scalp (n=8). RNA came from the PAXgene miRNA kit for fixed scalp, the miRNeasy kit for PBMCs, and the RNeasy kit for mouse skin. TCRbeta CDR3 regions were amplified by immunoSEQ multiplex PCR with 35 Vbeta forward and 13 Jbeta reverse primers. Summary of the overall study and its limitations: TCR sequences shared between patients were less clear than in mice, possibly partly because of HLA diversity in the patient population. Tofacitinib significantly decreased scalp clonality and the number of expanded CD8+ clones among the top 100 scalp clones. During tofacitinib treatment, many expanded lesional clones remained in scalp and blood, and this persistence may partly explain relapse after treatment is stopped. Unlike mouse skin, where gammadelta T cells dominate, normal human skin contains resident alphabeta T cells that get sequenced too, which complicates analysis of the scalp TCR repertoire. Compared with normal scalp, lesional scalp had higher clonality and more expanded CD8+ clones, particularly in alopecia totalis/universalis, a pattern that suggests antigenic drive. Because the treated cohort was small and had only one nonresponder, larger studies are needed to examine links between baseline CD8+ expansion and response.

Library preparation employed the immunoSEQ multiplex PCR assay. RNA was extracted from all samples and reverse transcribed into cDNA as template for TCR sequencing. First-strand cDNA was synthesized with SuperScript III using a 2:1 mix of oligo-dT and random hexamers. Amplification bias was assessed with a synthetic immune receptor repertoire, and residual bias was removed computationally. Per the original workflow: Raw reads were preprocessed for error removal, and CDR3 was defined according to IMGT conventions as running from the conserved cysteine to phenylalanine. Clonality was computed by normalizing Shannon entropy by log2 of the number of productive unique TCRs and subtracting the result from 1. Scalp TCRbeta sequences were cross-referenced with sorted blood CD4 and CD8 repertoires so that the CD4 or CD8 identity of scalp clones could be inferred. TCRdb took this table from immuneACCESS and kept in-frame rearrangements with V and J called. Such tables lack part of the clones; where checked against another copy, unresolved V genes explain under half of the gap, and the rest is unexplained. The DNA was the basis for D and trimming; V, J and clone size are from that table. Across this sample there are 90,000 to 150,000 clones, with 50% to 55% seen only once. Of the sample, 0.46% falls within the top ten clones.

Sample time point, as interpreted from the label and publication: more than 3 weeks on oral tofacitinib. The sample's treatment or condition label is to be understood as: oral pan-JAK inhibitor, 5-10 mg twice daily. Peripheral blood and lesional scalp punch biopsies were obtained from patients with alopecia areata. PBMCs were isolated by density centrifugation and stained for CD3, CD4 and CD8, after which CD4+ and CD8+ T cells were sorted on a FACSAria. CDR1 and CDR2, per the germline V gene, are SGHRS and YFSETQ. V gives up 4 bases and J gives up 0 bases, and the segment between their germline ends measures 7 bases. Its CDR3 holds 14 amino acids, cysteine through phenylalanine. Only the CDR3 region is kept as DNA, spanning 42 bases read in frame from base 1. Points on this clone: What antigen it recognizes has not been identified. Base qualities were left out, and no much larger clone turns up one base away.

The receptor's source is a human donor with alopecia areata. Sequenced here: CD4+ T cells sorted from blood, sampled at week 4, from a patient treated with tofacitinib. This receptor chain uses TRBV5-1 and TRBJ1-4; too little of a D gene remains to name it. The DNA sequence is as follows: TGCGCCAGCAGCACAACCTCAACTAATGAAAAACTGTTTTTT. Its protein is CASSTTSTNEKLFF.